The 9 T cell receptor beta chains in this list originate from one sample, sequenced in a study of blood T cell repertoires in COVID-19. Using immunoSEQ multiplex PCR, the repertoire was profiled, and TCRdb retains in-frame clones only, with some absent. The data hold 93,000 or so clones, with around nine tenths observed a single time. Source material: peripheral blood. The source is a human donor in a cohort sampled during active COVID-19.

This sequence joins TRBV5-8 and TRBJ2-1; perhaps TRBD2 as D (5 bases). Trimming pared 1 base from V and 4 bases from J, leaving 9 bases between. The CDR3 runs 14 residues. Germline V lookup: CDR1 SGHTS, CDR2 YDEGEE. CDR3 DNA: TGTGCCAGCAGCTTGCGGAGGCAATACAATGAGCAGTTCTTC. Protein sequence: CASSLRRQYNEQFF.

The chain carries TRBV28 and TRBJ2-3; a weak D match, TRBD2 (5 bases). Trimming stripped 2 bases from V and 0 bases from J, with 15 bases between. CDR1 is MDHEN, CDR2 SYDVKM, per germline. The CDR3 is 17 residues long. CDR3 coding DNA: TGTGCCAGCAGTTTACTGGGCCTTGGCGGGAGCACAGATACGCAGTATTTT. Translated: CASSLLGLGGSTDTQYF.

The J gene is TRBJ2-7, the V gene TRBV18; possible D gene TRBD2, 6 bases. V was shortened by 6 bases and J by 0 bases, with 12 bases between the two germline ends. Germline V gene sequence: CDR1 KGHSH, CDR2 LQKENI. The CDR3 is 14 amino acids. The CDR3 nucleotides are TGTGCCAGCTCGCGGGGACGGTCCTCCTACGAGCAGTACTTC. As protein: CASSRGRSSYEQYF.

The chain combines TRBV6-6 with TRBJ2-7, with 14 bases aligning to TRBD2. The CDR3 spans 17 residues. The V segment lost 5 bases and the J segment 3 bases; nucleotides outside the gene matches: 9. Germline values: CDR1 MNHNY, CDR2 SVGAGI (reference sequence). The CDR3 reads CASSRQGLAGAGYEQYF. DNA of the CDR3: TGTGCCAGCAGTCGACAGGGACTAGCGGGAGCGGGCTACGAGCAGTACTTC.

The chain employs TRBV2 and TRBJ2-5; the D gene is possibly TRBD2 (6 bases). The germline V and J ends were trimmed by 5 bases and 5 bases, with 18 bases remaining between them. Germline V gene lookup returns CDR1 SNHLY and CDR2 FYNNEI. CDR3 length equals 15 residues. The CDR3 spells CASSLSRGERETQYF. CDR3 nucleotides: TGTGCCAGCAGTCTCTCGCGGGGAGAGCGGGAGACCCAGTACTTC.

The chain employs TRBV7-9 and TRBJ1-1; possibly TRBD1 for D (5 bases). Germline V gives CDR1 SEHNR, CDR2 FQNEAQ (reference sequence). CDR3 size: 13 residues. V was cut by 2 bases and J by 4 bases, with 8 bases left in between. CDR3 sequence: CASSLRGITEAFF. CDR3 nucleotides: TGTGCCAGCAGCTTACGGGGGATCACTGAAGCTTTCTTT.

The V call is TRBV19, the J call TRBJ2-2; 8 bases agree with TRBD1. Germline V gene data show CDR1 as LNHDA and CDR2 as SQIVND (reference sequence). J was trimmed by 8 bases and V by 4 bases; bases with no gene match: 3. This CDR3 is built from 13 residues. CDR3 sequence: CASSTDRDGELFF. The CDR3 bases are TGTGCCAGTAGTACGGACAGGGATGGGGAGCTGTTTTTT.

The V gene is TRBV27, the J gene TRBJ2-7; 10 bases are shared with TRBD1. The CDR3 has 14 residues. V lost 7 bases and J lost 0; bases outside the gene matches: 3. Germline V gene lookup returns CDR1 MNHEY and CDR2 SMNVEV (reference sequence). In DNA form, the CDR3 reads TGTGCCAGCACCCGGGACAGGGGCTCCTACGAGCAGTACTTC. Protein product: CASTRDRGSYEQYF.

V usage is TRBV19 and J usage is TRBJ1-6; TRBD1 matches 7 bases. V lost 8 bases, J lost 7 bases, and 5 bases stayed unmatched. CDR1 is LNHDA and CDR2 is SQIVND in the germline V gene (reference sequence). The CDR3 contains 13 residues. The CDR3 protein is CASSGTENSPLHF. CDR3 DNA: TGTGCCAGTTCCGGGACAGAGAATTCACCCCTCCACTTT.